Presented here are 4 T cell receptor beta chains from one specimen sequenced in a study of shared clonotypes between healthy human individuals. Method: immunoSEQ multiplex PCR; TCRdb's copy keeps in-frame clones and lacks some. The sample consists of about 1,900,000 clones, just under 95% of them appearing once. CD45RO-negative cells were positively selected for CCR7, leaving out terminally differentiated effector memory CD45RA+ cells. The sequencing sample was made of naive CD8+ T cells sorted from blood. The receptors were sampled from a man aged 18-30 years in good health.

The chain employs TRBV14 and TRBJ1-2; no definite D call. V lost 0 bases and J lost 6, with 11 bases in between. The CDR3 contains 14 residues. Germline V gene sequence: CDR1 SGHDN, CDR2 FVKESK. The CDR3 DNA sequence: TGTGCCAGCAGCCAAGATCTGAGAGGTGATGGCTACACCTTC. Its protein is CASSQDLRGDGYTF.

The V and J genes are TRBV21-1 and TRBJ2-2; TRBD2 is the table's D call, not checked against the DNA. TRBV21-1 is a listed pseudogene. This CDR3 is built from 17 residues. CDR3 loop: CASSKSRRSDNTGELFF. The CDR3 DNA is TGTGCCAGCAGCAAATCCCGACGGAGTGACAACACCGGGGAGCTGTTTTTT.

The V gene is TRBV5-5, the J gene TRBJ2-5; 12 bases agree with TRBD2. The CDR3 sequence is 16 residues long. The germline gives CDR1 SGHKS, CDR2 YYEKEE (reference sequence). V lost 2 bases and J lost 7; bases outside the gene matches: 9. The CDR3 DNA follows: TGTGCCAGCAGCTTAGGGCTAGCGGGAGGGCCGGGGACCCAGTACTTC. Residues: CASSLGLAGGPGTQYF.

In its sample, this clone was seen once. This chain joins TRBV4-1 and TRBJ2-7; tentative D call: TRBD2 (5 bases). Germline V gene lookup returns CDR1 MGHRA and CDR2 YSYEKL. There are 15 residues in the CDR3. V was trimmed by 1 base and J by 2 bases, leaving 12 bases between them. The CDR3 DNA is TGCGCCAGCAGCCAAGCATCCAGGACTCCCTACGAGCAGTACTTC. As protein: CASSQASRTPYEQYF.